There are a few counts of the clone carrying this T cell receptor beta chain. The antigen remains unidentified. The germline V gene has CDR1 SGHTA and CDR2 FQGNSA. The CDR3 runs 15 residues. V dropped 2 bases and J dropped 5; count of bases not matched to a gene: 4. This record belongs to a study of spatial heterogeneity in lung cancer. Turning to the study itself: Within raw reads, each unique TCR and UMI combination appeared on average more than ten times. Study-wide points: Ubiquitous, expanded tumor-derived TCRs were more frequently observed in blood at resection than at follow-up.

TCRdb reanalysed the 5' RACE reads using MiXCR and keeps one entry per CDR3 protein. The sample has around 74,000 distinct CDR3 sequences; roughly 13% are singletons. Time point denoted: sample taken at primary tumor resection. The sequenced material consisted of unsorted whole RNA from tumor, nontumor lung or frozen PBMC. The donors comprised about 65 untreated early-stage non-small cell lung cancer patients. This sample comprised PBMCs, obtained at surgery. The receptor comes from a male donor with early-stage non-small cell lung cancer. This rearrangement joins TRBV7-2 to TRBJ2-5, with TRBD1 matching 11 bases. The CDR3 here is CASSLIGQGAETQYF. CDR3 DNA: TGTGCCAGCAGCTTAATCGGACAGGGGGCTGAGACCCAGTACTTC.